This TCR beta chain emerged from a study of blood T cell repertoires in COVID-19. This CDR3 contains 16 residues. Germline-derived CDR1 and CDR2 are SGHNT and YENEEA. V lost 4 bases, J lost 0 bases, and 15 bases lay in between. The data were produced by immunoSEQ multiplex PCR, yet TCRdb's version contains in-frame clones alone and is incomplete. Of approximately 81,000 clones detected, 80% to 90% appear once; the ten largest clones hold around 1%. The sequenced sample consisted of PBMCs or T cells enriched from blood (not recorded which). This clonotype was obtained from a woman aged 45-65 years with acute COVID-19. The chain is built from TRBV11-3 and TRBJ2-5; D may be TRBD1 (5 bases). This CDR3 is CASSSRVHQNQETQYF. The CDR3 DNA follows: TGTGCCAGCAGCTCCAGGGTTCACCAGAACCAAGAGACCCAGTACTTC.